The 24 T cell receptor beta chains in this list originate from one sample, sequenced in a study of T-cell reconstitution after alpha-beta-depleted transplantation in children. Unique molecular identifiers were used in preparing the TCRbeta library. TCRdb itself ran the PCR reads through MiXCR, one entry per CDR3 protein. The sample includes hundreds of thousands of distinct CDR3 sequences, approximately 22% seen only once; the top ten take 14%. Sequenced material: PBMCs, mostly from graft donor cells, taken 360 days after TCRalphabeta/CD19-depleted stem cell transplant. The receptors were gathered from a boy under two years old who had a stem cell transplant for acute myeloid leukemia, so the T cells may come from the graft donor.

This chain links TRBV12-3 or TRBV12-4 with TRBJ1-2, with 8 nucleotides matching TRBD1. V lost 6 bases, J lost 5 bases, and 2 bases stayed unmatched. This CDR3 has 12 amino acids. CDR3 in DNA: TGTGCCAGCAGGACAGGGGAATATGGCTACACCTTC. It codes for CASRTGEYGYTF.

J is TRBJ2-7 and V is TRBV7-9; the D call may be TRBD1 or TRBD2 (5 bases each). CDR3 length equals 13 residues. Germline V gives CDR1 SEHNR, CDR2 FQNEAQ (reference sequence). V dropped 5 bases and J dropped 3 bases, with 11 bases sitting between them. The chain's CDR3 is CASSARDGYEQYF. The DNA of the CDR3 is TGTGCCAGCAGCGCCCGGGACGGCTACGAGCAGTACTTC.

To note about this clonotype: A much larger clone lies a single base off, so this may be a read error. This CDR3 is missing its conserved last phenylalanine or tryptophan, likely due to a read error. V usage is TRBV29-1 and J usage is TRBJ1-5, with D hard to call. V shed 7 bases and J shed 3 bases, with 10 bases lying between them. CDR3 size: 12 residues. Per the germline V gene, CDR1 is SQVTM and CDR2 is ANQGSEA. The chain's CDR3 is CSAGSANQPQHS. Here the CDR3 DNA reads TGCAGCGCCGGGAGTGCCAATCAGCCCCAGCATTCT.

The chain couples TRBV20-1 to TRBJ1-2; D may be TRBD1 (5 bases). This CDR3 is 11 amino acids long. Looked up from germline, CDR1 is DFQATT and CDR2 is SNEGSKA (reference sequence). Trimming pared 6 bases from V and 2 bases from J, leaving 7 bases between. The CDR3 DNA reads TGCAGTGCGGAGGGGAACTATGGCTACACCTTC. Translating gives CSAEGNYGYTF.

This clonotype was counted ten times or more. The chain has TRBV6-5 and TRBJ2-1, with 7 bases matching TRBD1. The germline CDR1 and CDR2 sequences are MNHEY and SVGAGI. The V gene end was trimmed by 2 bases and the J gene end by 6 bases; junction bases not matched to a gene: 10. The length of the CDR3 is 16 residues. The CDR3 reads CASSYKRQGERNEQFF. CDR3 coding DNA: TGTGCCAGCAGTTACAAAAGACAGGGTGAACGCAATGAGCAGTTCTTC.

The genes are TRBV5-1 and TRBJ2-7; no firm D call. With 2 bases removed from V and 10 bases from J, the gap between germline ends came to 19 bases. Germline values: CDR1 SGHRS, CDR2 YFSETQ. The CDR3 is made up of 14 amino acids. The CDR3 protein is CASSLTPEGKVQYF. CDR3 bases: TGCGCCAGCAGCTTAACCCCGGAAGGGAAGGTTCAGTACTTC.

There are a few counts of this clonotype. The rearrangement uses TRBV6-5 and TRBJ1-2; D is undetermined. Deletions cut 2 bases from V and 0 bases from J, with 16 bases between. This CDR3 has 17 residues. Per germline, CDR1 MNHEY and CDR2 SVGAGI. The CDR3 nucleotides read TGTGCCAGCAGTTACGGAGGTGGGGAGTGGGCTAACTATGGCTACACCTTC. Its translation is CASSYGGGEWANYGYTF.

This clonotype was observed many times. The chain carries TRBV2 and TRBJ2-7; D may match TRBD1 or TRBD2 (7 bases each). The V end lost 3 bases, the J end lost 5 bases, and 14 bases lay between the germline ends. Germline V CDR1 and CDR2: SNHLY, FYNNEI. This CDR3 has 14 amino acids. The CDR3 protein is CASSDQGGRNEQYV. The CDR3, as DNA: TGTGCCAGCAGTGATCAGGGGGGGCGTAACGAGCAGTACGTC.

Many counts were recorded for this clonotype. The chain uses TRBV5-1 and TRBJ2-7, with D uncertain. Germline CDR1 and CDR2: SGHRS and YFSETQ. CDR3 length: 13 residues. CDR3 residues: CASSLGRDYEQYV. Written as DNA, the CDR3 is TGTGCCAGCAGCTTAGGACGAGATTACGAGCAGTACGTC.

V and J are TRBV5-1 and TRBJ2-2, with D possibly being TRBD1 (5 bases). CDR1 and CDR2 from the germline V gene are SGHRS and YFSETQ. The CDR3 length is 15 residues. V lost 0 bases, J lost 2 bases, and 8 bases lay in between. This chain's CDR3 is CASSLDRPNTGELFF. CDR3 nucleotide sequence: TGCGCCAGCAGCTTGGACAGGCCAAACACCGGGGAGCTGTTTTTT.

The chain recombines TRBV6-7 with TRBJ2-6, with D perhaps TRBD1 or TRBD2 (6 bases each). TRBV6-7 is an open reading frame whose function is uncertain. This CDR3 contains 19 residues. V was shortened by 11 bases and J by 0 bases, with 26 bases between the two germline ends. This CDR3 is CARCQRGAVSVSGANVLTF. CDR3 nucleotide sequence: TGTGCCCGCTGTCAGAGGGGGGCAGTATCTGTCTCTGGGGCCAACGTCCTGACTTTC.

This rearrangement joins TRBV18 to TRBJ2-5; no firm D call. The CDR3 length is 17 residues. Germline assignment: CDR1 KGHSH and CDR2 LQKENI. V lost 0 bases, J lost 3 bases, and 17 bases lay in between. CDR3 nucleotides: TGTGCCAGCTCACCACCCGGTTGGGTGGAGAAGAAAGAGACCCAGTACTTC. It is translated as CASSPPGWVEKKETQYF.

This clonotype was seen more than once but under ten times. This sequence joins TRBV7-2 and TRBJ2-7; D possibly matches TRBD1 or TRBD2 (6 bases each). The CDR3 spans 14 residues. Per germline, CDR1 SGHTA and CDR2 FQGNSA. V gave up 7 bases and J gave up 2 bases, with 15 bases separating them. Here the CDR3 DNA reads TGTGCCAGCACCAGGGGTCCGGGAGCCTACGAGCAGTACTTC. This codes for CASTRGPGAYEQYF. The variable domain in full, completed from reference TRBV7-2 and TRBJ2-7, reads GAGVSQSPSNKVTEKGKDVELRCDPISGHTALYWYRQSLGQGLEFLIYFQGNSAPDKSGLPSDRFSAERTGGSVSTLTIQRTQQEDSAVYLCASTRGPGAYEQYFGPGTRLTVT.

The rearrangement joins TRBV6-5 to TRBJ1-1; 8 nucleotides agree with TRBD1. Germline V gives CDR1 MNHEY, CDR2 SVGAGI. The trim removed 7 bases at V and 6 bases at J, leaving 10 bases unmatched. This CDR3 comprises 14 residues. The CDR3 region has the DNA TGTGCCAGCATTAACTACGACAGGGGACCTGAAGCTTTCTTT. Its protein is CASINYDRGPEAFF.

This clonotype was detected many times. The V gene is TRBV29-1, the J gene TRBJ2-1; 8 nucleotides line up with TRBD2. The V segment lost 2 bases and the J segment 9 bases; nucleotides outside the gene matches: 3. CDR3 length: 12 amino acids. Germline V CDR1 and CDR2: SQVTM, ANQGSEA. For the CDR3, the DNA is TGCAGCGTTGAACGGGGGGGTGGTGAGCAGTTCTTC. Translated: CSVERGGGEQFF.

The chain has TRBV20-1 and TRBJ2-1; 10 nucleotides agree with TRBD2. V trimming: 1 base; J trimming: 2 bases; junction bases outside the gene matches: 20. This CDR3 contains 21 residues. Germline CDR1 and CDR2: DFQATT and SNEGSKA (reference sequence). This CDR3 reads CSARATHRGASGGFTYNEQFF. In DNA, the CDR3 is TGCAGTGCTAGAGCCACTCACAGGGGGGCTAGCGGGGGTTTTACCTACAATGAGCAGTTCTTC.

V and J are TRBV20-1 and TRBJ2-5; D is uncertain. V lost 5 bases, J lost 3 bases, and 16 bases lay in between. CDR3 length: 14 residues. CDR1 is DFQATT, CDR2 SNEGSKA, per germline (reference sequence). The CDR3 DNA reads TGCAGTGCTCGAGGATATACACCGGAAGAGACCCAGTACTTC. Residues: CSARGYTPEETQYF.

This clonotype was counted a few times. The rearrangement links TRBV20-1 to TRBJ2-1, with TRBD2 matching 14 bases. This CDR3 is built from 14 residues. Losses at the gene ends were 5 bases for V and 8 bases for J; bases not matched to a gene: 5. Per germline, CDR1 DFQATT and CDR2 SNEGSKA (reference sequence). The CDR3 region has the DNA TGCAGTGCTGTTCCGGGACTAGCGGGGGATGAGCAGTTCTTC. Protein: CSAVPGLAGDEQFF.

This clonotype was counted many times. The V gene is TRBV5-5, the J gene TRBJ2-7; D is possibly TRBD1 or TRBD2 (5 bases each). This CDR3 is built from 12 residues. Germline CDR1 is SGHKS and CDR2 is YYEKEE (reference sequence). The CDR3 here is CTRDGEVYEQYV. The CDR3 DNA reads TGTACCAGGGACGGGGAAGTTTACGAGCAGTACGTC.

With regard to this clonotype: A read error may be the cause here, since a much bigger clone is one base away. This chain links TRBV20-1 with TRBJ2-1; 7 bases line up with TRBD1. The germline V gene has CDR1 DFQATT and CDR2 SNEGSKA (reference sequence). CDR3 length equals 13 residues. Here the CDR3 reads CSASSLTGSGQCF. The CDR3 DNA reads TGCAGTGCTAGCTCACTGACAGGGTCTGGGCAGTGCTTC.

This clonotype was seen repeatedly, ten times or more. J is TRBJ1-1 and V is TRBV12-3 or TRBV12-4; weak D call: TRBD1 (5 bases). The V end lost 2 bases, the J end lost 10 bases, and 11 bases lay between the germline ends. The CDR3 has 12 residues. In DNA, the CDR3 is TGTGCCAGCAGTTTACAAGGGGCAGGAGCTTTCTTT. Its protein product is CASSLQGAGAFF.

This clonotype was seen ten or more times. The chain couples TRBV7-9 to TRBJ1-1; D is possibly TRBD1 (6 bases). The germline CDR1 and CDR2 sequences are SEHNR and FQNEAQ (reference sequence). The CDR3 has 14 amino acids. Deletions cut 1 base from V and 2 bases from J, with 8 bases between. For the CDR3, the DNA is TGTGCCAGCAGCTTAGGAGGGACAAACACTGAAGCTTTCTTT. Encoded protein: CASSLGGTNTEAFF. The variable domain in full, completed from reference TRBV7-9 and TRBJ1-1, reads DTGVSQNPRHKITKRGQNVTFRCDPISEHNRLYWYRQTLGQGPEFLTYFQNEAQLEKSRLLSDRFSAERPKGSFSTLEIQRTEQGDSAMYLCASSLGGTNTEAFFGQGTRLTVV.

This clonotype has a handful of counts. CDR3 sequence (DNA): TGCGCCATCCCGGGACTCCCCGGCACAGATACGCAGTATTTT. Residues: CAIPGLPGTDTQYF. J is TRBJ2-3 and V is TRBV5-1; D perhaps matches TRBD2 (6 bases). Between the trimmed V and J ends, which lost 9 bases and 1 base, there was a span of 15 bases. This CDR3 comprises 14 residues. CDR1 is SGHRS and CDR2 is YFSETQ in the germline V gene.

Ten or more counts support this clonotype. The CDR3 loop reads CASSPIGSYEQYF. For the CDR3, the DNA is TGTGCCAGCTCACCGATAGGTTCCTACGAGCAGTACTTC. The rearrangement joins TRBV18 to TRBJ2-7; no definite D call. With 3 bases removed from V and 1 base from J, the gap between germline ends came to 7 bases. The germline gives CDR1 KGHSH, CDR2 LQKENI. The CDR3 contains 13 residues.